This T cell receptor (beta chain) appears in the sequencing data of a study of blood T cell repertoires in COVID-19. V was cut by 3 bases and J by 1 base, with 10 bases left in between. Germline CDR1 LNHDA, CDR2 SQIVND (reference sequence). The CDR3 loop spans 15 amino acids. The study recruited people aged 18 to 89 years across around 24 US areas. Method: immunoSEQ multiplex PCR; TCRdb's copy keeps in-frame clones and lacks some. Of 280,000 or so clones listed, around 90% were seen once; the top ten hold 5.5% to 7%. The chain links TRBV19 to TRBJ2-1, with D perhaps matching TRBD2 (6 bases). The sequencing input was PBMCs or T cells enriched from blood (not recorded which). The receptor comes from a woman in her forties who had recovered from COVID-19. The CDR3, as DNA: TGTGCCAGTAGTATGGGGGGACCGTCCTACAATGAGCAGTTCTTC. Translating it yields CASSMGGPSYNEQFF.